This is a list of T cell receptor beta chains from one sample in a study of CD8 T cells in ankylosing spondylitis. From the 5' RACE reads, TCRdb called clonotypes with MiXCR, one entry per CDR3 protein. The sample has roughly 120,000 distinct CDR3 sequences, roughly 13% seen once. Material for sequencing was blood, either unsorted or a sorted T cell fraction (not recorded which). The origin of the receptors is a female donor with ankylosing spondylitis or in good health (not recorded which). Both conserved end residues are part of each CDR3. Each record gives: D gene, J gene, CDR3 length, clone size, V gene, CDR3 protein, CDR3 DNA. The D gene is left open where the match is weak. A clone size is listed for some rows: how often the clone was seen (once, few, many), or a class if it is expanded.

D gene: .; J gene: TRBJ1-4; CDR3 length: 14; clone size: few; V gene: TRBV7-9; CDR3 protein: CASSYRQTDEKLFF; CDR3 DNA: TGTGCCAGCAGCTACCGACAGACGGATGAAAAACTGTTTTTT
D gene: .; J gene: TRBJ1-4; CDR3 length: 14; clone size: many; V gene: TRBV21-1; CDR3 protein: CAAIEGGSWEKLFF; CDR3 DNA: TGTGCAGCGATTGAGGGGGGGTCTTGGGAAAAACTGTTTTTT
D gene: TRBD2; J gene: TRBJ2-2; CDR3 length: 19; clone size: few; V gene: TRBV30; CDR3 protein: CAWTDLGLAGGPGTGELFF; CDR3 DNA: TGTGCCTGGACAGACCTGGGACTAGCGGGGGGGCCGGGCACCGGGGAGCTGTTTTTT
D gene: .; J gene: TRBJ1-1; CDR3 length: 13; clone size: many; V gene: TRBV6-1; CDR3 protein: CASSDGQNTEAFF; CDR3 DNA: TGTGCCAGCAGTGACGGACAGAACACTGAAGCTTTCTTT
D gene: TRBD2; J gene: TRBJ2-1; CDR3 length: 12; clone size: few; V gene: TRBV7-9; CDR3 protein: CASSPGLPEQFF; CDR3 DNA: TGTGCCAGCAGCCCGGGACTACCTGAGCAGTTCTTC
D gene: .; J gene: TRBJ1-5; CDR3 length: 15; clone size: few; V gene: TRBV6-5; CDR3 protein: CASSIDLKSNQPQHF; CDR3 DNA: TGTGCCAGCAGTATCGATCTCAAGAGCAATCAGCCCCAGCATTTT
D gene: .; J gene: TRBJ2-1; CDR3 length: 15; clone size: .; V gene: TRBV14; CDR3 protein: CAGSQVPTPYNEQFF; CDR3 DNA: TGTGCCGGCAGCCAAGTTCCGACTCCCTACAATGAGCAGTTCTTC
D gene: .; J gene: TRBJ2-3; CDR3 length: 13; clone size: .; V gene: TRBV20-1; CDR3 protein: CSAGGREADTQYF; CDR3 DNA: TGCAGTGCTGGGGGACGTGAAGCAGATACGCAGTATTTT
D gene: TRBD2; J gene: TRBJ2-1; CDR3 length: 13; clone size: few; V gene: TRBV20-1; CDR3 protein: CSAPKLAGAEQFF; CDR3 DNA: TGCAGTGCCCCCAAACTAGCGGGAGCTGAGCAGTTCTTC
D gene: TRBD1; J gene: TRBJ2-3; CDR3 length: 14; clone size: few; V gene: TRBV5-1; CDR3 protein: CASSRGQVTDTQYF; CDR3 DNA: TGCGCCAGCAGCAGGGGACAGGTCACAGATACGCAGTATTTT
D gene: TRBD1; J gene: TRBJ2-2; CDR3 length: 15; clone size: .; V gene: TRBV27; CDR3 protein: CASSPIATGGRELFF; CDR3 DNA: TGTGCCAGCAGCCCTATCGCGACAGGGGGCCGGGAGCTGTTTTTT
D gene: .; J gene: TRBJ2-2; CDR3 length: 16; clone size: .; V gene: TRBV5-1; CDR3 protein: CASSLEGPMNTGELFF; CDR3 DNA: TGCGCCAGCAGCTTGGAGGGACCGATGAACACCGGGGAGCTGTTTTTT
D gene: .; J gene: TRBJ2-5; CDR3 length: 13; clone size: .; V gene: TRBV5-1; CDR3 protein: CASSRDSQETQYF; CDR3 DNA: TGCGCCAGCAGCCGCGACTCACAAGAGACCCAGTACTTC